These 20 T cell receptor beta chains came from one sample sequenced in a study of CD8 T cells in ankylosing spondylitis. TCRdb re-derived calls from the 5' RACE reads in MiXCR, one entry per CDR3 protein. The sample carries about 160,000 distinct CDR3 sequences, around 43% recorded once. Sequenced input: synovial fluid, either unsorted or a sorted T cell fraction (not recorded which). Every receptor here comes from a male donor with ankylosing spondylitis.

The table lists this clonotype with a few counts. The CDR3 region has the DNA TGTGCCAGCAGCTTAGGGATGGGGATTTGGGACACTGAAGCTTTCTTT. Its protein is CASSLGMGIWDTEAFF. The chain carries TRBV11-1 and TRBJ1-1, with D unclear. The germline CDR1 and CDR2 sequences are SGHAT and FQDESV (reference sequence). V was cut by 1 base and J by 3 bases, with 15 bases left in between. The CDR3 extends over 16 amino acids.

For this clonotype: A read error may account for a junction end that differs from germline. The J gene is TRBJ2-1, the V gene TRBV5-6; 7 bases are a match to TRBD2. Germline assignment: CDR1 SGHDT and CDR2 YYEEEE. The CDR3 has 13 residues. The chain's CDR3 is CASSLGDYDEQFF. The CDR3 DNA sequence: TGTGCCAGCAGCTTGGGGGACTACGATGAGCAGTTCTTC.

This clonotype was seen a handful of times. The chain joins TRBV12-3 or TRBV12-4 to TRBJ1-6; TRBD1 might be the D (5 bases). V was shortened by 3 bases and J by 8 bases, with 11 bases between the two germline ends. This CDR3 has 14 residues. The CDR3 here is CASSFGGTHSPLHF. CDR3 DNA: TGTGCCAGCAGTTTCGGGGGTACGCATTCACCCCTCCACTTT.

V is TRBV6-2 or TRBV6-3 and J is TRBJ2-7; maybe TRBD2 (6 bases). CDR1 MNHEY and CDR2 SVGEGT come from the germline V gene. The CDR3 spans 14 residues. The ends were cut back, 2 bases at V and 5 bases at J, with 13 bases in the middle. CDR3 protein: CASSYLRETHEQYF. CDR3 nucleotide sequence: TGTGCCAGCAGTTACCTTCGGGAGACCCACGAGCAGTACTTC.

Only a few counts were recorded for this clonotype. The J gene is TRBJ2-2, the V gene TRBV7-8, with unresolved D. This CDR3 region has 15 residues. Trimming removed 2 bases from V and 5 bases from J, with 12 bases in between. The germline CDR1 and CDR2 sequences are SGHVS and FQNEAQ. CDR3: CASSLLAGATGELFF. The DNA for the CDR3 is TGTGCCAGCAGCTTACTTGCCGGAGCGACCGGGGAGCTGTTTTTT.

This clonotype turned up a few times. V gene TRBV15 combines with J gene TRBJ2-7; D call uncertain. Between the trimmed V and J ends, which lost 0 bases and 4 bases, there was a span of 16 bases. Germline CDR1 and CDR2: LNHNV and YYDKDF (reference sequence). The CDR3 contains 16 residues. DNA for the CDR3: TGTGCCACCAGCAGAGATTCGCGGCGGAGAAGGTACGAGCAGTACTTC. Protein sequence: CATSRDSRRRRYEQYF. The complete variable domain, with remaining parts taken from reference TRBV15 and TRBJ2-7, reads DAMVIQNPRYQVTQFGKPVTLSCSQTLNHNVMYWYQQKSSQAPKLLFHYYDKDFNNEADTPDNFQSRRPNTSFCFLDIRSPGLGDTAMYLCATSRDSRRRRYEQYFGPGTRLTVT.

In nucleotides, the CDR3 is TGTGCCATCAGTGAGTCGAGGGTCCGGACAACCTACGAGCAGTACTTC. It codes for CAISESRVRTTYEQYF. The chain has TRBV10-3 and TRBJ2-7; TRBD1 or TRBD2 may be the D gene (5 bases each). The ends were cut back, 0 bases at V and 2 bases at J, with 14 bases in the middle. CDR1 ENHRY and CDR2 SYGVKD come from the germline V gene. The CDR3 covers 16 residues.

The chain employs TRBV12-5 and TRBJ2-7, with 7 bases fitting TRBD2. After removal of 8 bases from V and 2 bases from J, the junction contained 9 bases not matched to a gene. The V gene's germline CDR1 is LGHNT and CDR2 FRNRAP. This CDR3 has 14 amino acids. CDR3 residues: CASPGTKGAYEQYF. CDR3 nucleotides: TGTGCTAGTCCCGGGACTAAAGGCGCCTACGAGCAGTACTTC.

This clonotype was recorded many times. The chain carries TRBV12-3 or TRBV12-4 and TRBJ1-5; D gene ambiguous. V shed 4 bases and J shed 0 bases, with 10 bases lying between them. CDR3 length equals 15 residues. The DNA for the CDR3 is TGTGCCAGCAGTTACGACACGTATAGCAATCAGCCCCAGCATTTT. Translating gives CASSYDTYSNQPQHF.

The gene calls are TRBV7-9 and TRBJ2-5; TRBD1 agrees at 9 bases. The germline V gene has CDR1 SEHNR and CDR2 FQNEAQ (reference sequence). Trimming cost V 5 bases and J 1 base; bases outside gene matches: 5. This CDR3 region has 15 residues. The CDR3 spells CASSPRTGAQETQYF. The CDR3 nucleotides read TGTGCCAGCAGCCCGAGGACAGGGGCCCAAGAGACCCAGTACTTC.

The chain is built from TRBV27 and TRBJ2-3, with 8 bases identical to TRBD1. The V gene's germline CDR1 is MNHEY and CDR2 SMNVEV (reference sequence). The CDR3 spans 16 residues. V lost 0 bases to trimming and J lost 1 base; unmatched junction nucleotides: 3. The CDR3 nucleotides are TGTGCCAGCAGTTTATCAGCAGGGGGCCGCACAGATACGCAGTATTTT. Amino acids: CASSLSAGGRTDTQYF.

Here the CDR3 reads CASSPLGAGDYGYTF. In nucleotides, the CDR3 is TGTGCCAGCAGCCCTCTAGGGGCGGGTGACTATGGCTACACCTTC. The chain recombines TRBV12-3 or TRBV12-4 with TRBJ1-2; TRBD1 is a possible D gene (5 bases). The CDR3 sequence is 15 residues long. The V gene lost 6 bases and the J gene lost 3 bases, with 17 bases spanning the gap.

This clonotype appeared once. This rearrangement joins TRBV13 to TRBJ2-1, with 11 nucleotides matching TRBD2. Germline loops: CDR1 PRHDT, CDR2 FYEKMQ (reference sequence). This CDR3 comprises 22 residues. Trimming took 1 base from V and 4 from J; bases not matched to a gene: 21. This CDR3 is CASSLVSLGRSPGLAAYNEQFF. Here the CDR3 DNA reads TGTGCCAGCAGCTTAGTATCGTTGGGTAGGTCTCCGGGACTAGCGGCGTACAATGAGCAGTTCTTC.

The chain carries TRBV14 and TRBJ1-2; tentative D call: TRBD1 (5 bases). Germline CDR1 SGHDN, CDR2 FVKESK. The V and J ends lost 0 bases and 4 bases respectively, with 15 bases between them. The CDR3 is 16 amino acids. This chain's CDR3 is CASSQDWQGPIYGYTF. The CDR3 DNA reads as TGTGCCAGCAGCCAAGATTGGCAGGGCCCCATCTATGGCTACACCTTC.

The gene calls are TRBV12-3 or TRBV12-4 and TRBJ2-2; D uncertain. V dropped 2 bases and J dropped 2 bases, with 9 bases sitting between them. This CDR3 contains 15 residues. CDR3 sequence (DNA): TGTGCCAGCAGTTTATTGGGCAGTAACACCGGGGAGCTGTTTTTT. Translating it yields CASSLLGSNTGELFF.

This chain uses TRBV4-3 with TRBJ2-2, with TRBD2 matching 8 bases. Germline V gene data show CDR1 as LGHNA and CDR2 as YSLEER. CDR3 length equals 17 residues. V trimming: 0 bases; J trimming: 5 bases; junction bases outside the gene matches: 8. CDR3 sequence reads: CASSQEWLAGATGELFF. In nucleotides, the CDR3 is TGCGCCAGCAGCCAAGAGTGGCTAGCGGGCGCTACCGGGGAGCTGTTTTTT.

This chain links TRBV5-1 with TRBJ2-3; 8 nucleotides agree with TRBD2. V trimming: 4 bases; J trimming: 0 bases; junction bases outside the gene matches: 7. Germline V CDR1 and CDR2: SGHRS, YFSETQ. This CDR3 comprises 16 residues. Here the CDR3 DNA reads TGCGCCAGCAGCCCCTGGATAGCGGGGAGCACAGATACGCAGTATTTT. It is translated as CASSPWIAGSTDTQYF.

V usage is TRBV27 and J usage is TRBJ2-1, with 11 bases matching TRBD2. This CDR3 contains 15 residues. The V segment lost 3 bases and the J segment 8 bases; nucleotides outside the gene matches: 6. Germline V gives CDR1 MNHEY, CDR2 SMNVEV (reference sequence). This CDR3 reads CASSFRLAGTDEQFF. As DNA, the CDR3 is TGTGCCAGCAGTTTCAGACTAGCGGGAACCGATGAGCAGTTCTTC.

The CDR3 reads CASSPVAGSAMAGANVLTF. CDR3 DNA sequence: TGTGCCAGCTCACCAGTTGCAGGATCCGCCATGGCTGGGGCCAACGTCCTGACTTTC. The V call is TRBV18, the J call TRBJ2-6; D not resolved. CDR1 KGHSH and CDR2 LQKENI come from the germline V gene. CDR3 size: 19 residues. V lost 2 bases to trimming and J lost 2 bases, with 19 bases between them.

The chain employs TRBV12-3 or TRBV12-4 and TRBJ1-5; tentatively, D is TRBD1 (5 bases). CDR3 length: 12 amino acids. Trimming took off 4 bases at V and 4 bases at J, with 5 bases between the two ends. The CDR3: CASSSGNQPQHF. CDR3 DNA sequence: TGTGCCAGCAGTTCAGGGAATCAGCCCCAGCATTTT.